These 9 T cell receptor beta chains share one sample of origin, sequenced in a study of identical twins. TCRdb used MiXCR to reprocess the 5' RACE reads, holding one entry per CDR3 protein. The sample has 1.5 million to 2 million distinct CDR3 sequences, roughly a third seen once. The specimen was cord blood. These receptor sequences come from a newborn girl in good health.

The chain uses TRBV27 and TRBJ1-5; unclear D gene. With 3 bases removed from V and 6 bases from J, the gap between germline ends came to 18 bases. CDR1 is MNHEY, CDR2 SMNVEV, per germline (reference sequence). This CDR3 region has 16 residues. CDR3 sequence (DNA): TGTGCCAGCAGTTTTACGGGGAAGGGAAAAGGTCAGCCCCAGCATTTT. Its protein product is CASSFTGKGKGQPQHF.

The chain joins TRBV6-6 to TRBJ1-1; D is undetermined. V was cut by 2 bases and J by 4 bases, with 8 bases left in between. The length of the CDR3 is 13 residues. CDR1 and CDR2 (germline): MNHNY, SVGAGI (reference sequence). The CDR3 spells CASSYGVSTEAFF. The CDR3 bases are TGTGCCAGCAGTTACGGGGTTAGCACTGAAGCTTTCTTT.

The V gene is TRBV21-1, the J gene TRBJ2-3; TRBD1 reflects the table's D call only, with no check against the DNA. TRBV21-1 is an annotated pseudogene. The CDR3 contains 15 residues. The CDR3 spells CASSKVAGEGDTQYF. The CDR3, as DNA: TGTGCCAGCAGCAAAGTGGCGGGAGAGGGAGATACGCAGTATTTT.

The CDR3 reads CASSRDRGLDEQYF. DNA of the CDR3: TGTGCCAGCAGTCGGGACAGGGGGTTGGATGAGCAGTACTTC. The V gene is TRBV6-1, the J gene TRBJ2-4, with 11 nucleotides matching TRBD1. The length of the CDR3 is 14 residues. The J segment lost 13 bases and the V segment lost 5 bases, leaving 10 bases of the junction unmatched. Germline values: CDR1 MNHNS, CDR2 SASEGT.

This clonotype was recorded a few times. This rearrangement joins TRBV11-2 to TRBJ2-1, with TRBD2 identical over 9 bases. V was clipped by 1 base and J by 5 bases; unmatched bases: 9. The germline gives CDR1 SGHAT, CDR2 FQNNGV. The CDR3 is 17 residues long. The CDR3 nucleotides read TGTGCCAGCAGCTTAGTTCGTGGACTAGCGCCGAACAATGAGCAGTTCTTC. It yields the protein CASSLVRGLAPNNEQFF.

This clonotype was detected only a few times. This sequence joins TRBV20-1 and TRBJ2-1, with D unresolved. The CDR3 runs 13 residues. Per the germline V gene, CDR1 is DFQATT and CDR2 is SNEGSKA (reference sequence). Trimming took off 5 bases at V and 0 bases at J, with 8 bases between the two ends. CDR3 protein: CSAGKPSYNEQFF. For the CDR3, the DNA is TGCAGTGCTGGTAAGCCCTCCTACAATGAGCAGTTCTTC.

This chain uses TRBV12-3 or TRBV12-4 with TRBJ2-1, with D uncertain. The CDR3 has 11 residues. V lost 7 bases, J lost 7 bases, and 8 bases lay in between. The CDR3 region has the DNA TGTGCCAGCACCACGGAGAATGAGCAGTTCTTC. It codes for CASTTENEQFF.

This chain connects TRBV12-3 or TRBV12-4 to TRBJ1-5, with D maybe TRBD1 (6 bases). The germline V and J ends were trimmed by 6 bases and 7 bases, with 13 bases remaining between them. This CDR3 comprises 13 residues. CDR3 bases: TGTGCCAGCAGCAGGGGCTCGGCCCAGCCCCAGCATTTT. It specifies CASSRGSAQPQHF.

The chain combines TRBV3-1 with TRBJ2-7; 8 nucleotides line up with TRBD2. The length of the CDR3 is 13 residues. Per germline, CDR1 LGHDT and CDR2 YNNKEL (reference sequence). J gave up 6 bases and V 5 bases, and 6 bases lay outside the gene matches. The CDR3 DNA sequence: TGTGCCAGCAGCAATCGACTAGCGTCCGAGCAGTACTTC. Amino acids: CASSNRLASEQYF.